The 9 T cell receptor beta chains below all came from one sample that was sequenced in a study of control samples from healthy donors and cancer patients. This table comes from immunoSEQ multiplex PCR, and its TCRdb copy is limited to in-frame clones, with some not included. The profile shows some 130,000 clones, just over 90% of them singletons. Sequencing input: PBMCs. Receptors originate from a man aged 50-60 years with head and neck cancer.

Note on this clone: Other DNA sequences from this sample encode an identical CDR3 as well. The gene calls are TRBV28 and TRBJ1-1; a weak D match, TRBD1 (5 bases). Germline V CDR1 and CDR2: MDHEN, SYDVKM. This CDR3 has 15 residues. With 2 bases removed from V and 5 bases from J, the gap between germline ends came to 15 bases. Here the CDR3 reads CASSLLGAGGTEAFF. CDR3 coding DNA: TGTGCCAGCAGTTTACTTGGGGCAGGTGGAACTGAAGCTTTCTTT. The whole variable domain, filled in from reference TRBV28 and TRBJ1-1, reads DVKVTQSSRYLVKRTGEKVFLECVQDMDHENMFWYRQDPGLGLRLIYFSYDVKMKEKGDIPEGYSVSREKKERFSLILESASTNQTSMYLCASSLLGAGGTEAFFGQGTRLTVV.

The chain combines TRBV9 with TRBJ1-5; D is uncertain. The germline gives CDR1 SGDLS, CDR2 YYNGEE. This CDR3 contains 13 residues. The V gene lost 0 bases and the J gene lost 1 base, with 2 bases spanning the gap. The chain's CDR3 is CASSVGSNQPQHF. The CDR3 region has the DNA TGTGCCAGCAGCGTAGGCAGCAATCAGCCCCAGCATTTT.

The chain carries TRBV5-1 and TRBJ1-5, with D perhaps matching TRBD1 (5 bases). CDR1 and CDR2 from the germline V gene are SGHRS and YFSETQ. V lost 0 bases to trimming and J lost 5 bases, with 9 bases between them. CDR3 size: 14 residues. CDR3 region: CASSLAAGHQPQHF. DNA of the CDR3: TGCGCCAGCAGCTTGGCGGCAGGGCATCAGCCCCAGCATTTT.

CDR3 protein: CASSVKWNTGELFF. CDR3 coding DNA: TGTGCCAGCAGCGTAAAGTGGAACACCGGGGAGCTGTTTTTT. The chain uses TRBV9 and TRBJ2-2; D call uncertain. The CDR3 totals 14 residues. Germline V gives CDR1 SGDLS, CDR2 YYNGEE. V lost 1 base to trimming and J lost 1 base, with 5 bases between them.

This clone is a singleton in its sample. This chain links TRBV24-1 with TRBJ1-1; no clear D gene. V was clipped by 1 base and J by 2 bases, with 4 bases between them. CDR3 size: 13 residues. Germline V gives CDR1 KGHDR, CDR2 SFDVKD. In DNA form, the CDR3 reads TGTGCCACCAGTGATTTCCAAAACACTGAAGCTTTCTTT. Residues: CATSDFQNTEAFF.

The chain is built from TRBV6-5 and TRBJ2-5; no reliable D call. Germline values: CDR1 MNHEY, CDR2 SVGAGI. V lost 4 bases and J 5 bases, leaving 17 bases between the germline ends. The CDR3 length is 15 residues. The chain's CDR3 is CASSFRDPGAETQYF. The CDR3 DNA reads TGTGCCAGCAGTTTTCGAGATCCAGGTGCGGAGACCCAGTACTTC.

The CDR3 loop reads CASSQELALDNEQFF. The CDR3 DNA is TGTGCCAGCAGCCAAGAGCTAGCCCTAGACAATGAGCAGTTCTTC. V usage is TRBV3-1 (or the pseudogene TRBV3-2) and J usage is TRBJ2-1; D might be TRBD2 (5 bases). The CDR3 runs to 15 residues. Germline CDR1 LGHDT, CDR2 YNNKEL (reference sequence). Trimming stripped 0 bases from V and 5 bases from J, with 11 bases between.

The CDR3 sequence: CASSPKGQDNSPLHF. Here the CDR3 DNA reads TGTGCCAGCAGCCCGAAGGGACAGGATAATTCACCCCTCCACTTT. This chain uses TRBV7-2 with TRBJ1-6; 8 nucleotides align to TRBD1. Per the germline V gene, CDR1 is SGHTA and CDR2 is FQGNSA. CDR3 length: 15 amino acids. V was clipped by 5 bases and J by 5 bases; unmatched bases: 5.

The rearrangement joins TRBV15 to TRBJ1-6; tentatively, D is TRBD1 (6 bases). V lost 6 bases and J lost 6, with 21 bases in between. The CDR3 has 17 residues. CDR1 is LNHNV and CDR2 is YYDKDF in the germline V gene (reference sequence). Here the CDR3 reads CATSRGRGEDRNSPLHF. CDR3 DNA: TGTGCCACCAGTCGGGGGCGGGGAGAGGACCGTAATTCACCCCTCCACTTT.